This is a list of T cell receptor beta chains from one sample in a study of CD8+ T cells in alopecia areata. Clones were read by immunoSEQ multiplex PCR, and TCRdb kept only the in-frame ones, dropping some. The top ten hold 17% of the sample, which has around 86,000 clones, around 70% seen once. The specimen was CD8+ T cells sorted from blood, collected at week 44, from a patient treated with tofacitinib. Every receptor here comes from a human donor with alopecia areata. Both conserved end residues are part of each CDR3.

v_gene | CDR3aa
TRBV5-1 | CASSLGQGMEKLFF
TRBV29-1 | CSVERFSGGLQETQYF
TRBV27 | CASSLWGEDEKLFF
TRBV2 | CASSGEGWAEAFF
TRBV4-3 | CASSQERTGSYGYTF
TRBV27 | CASSFRSLGNSNQPQHF
TRBV5-5 | CASSLAWEFTDTQHF
TRBV30 | CAWRQGVNTEAFF
TRBV9 | CASSVADRMNTEAFF
TRBV25-1 | CASKPLDRGPGYTF
TRBV29-1 | CSVDREGGYTF
TRBV2 | CASSQTGGLSNTGELFF
TRBV15 | CATSKTGMDEQFF
TRBV9 | CASTYRGEPYNEQFF
TRBV2 | CASSEEGGQGFYYGYTF
TRBV19 | CASSAGHVNTEAFF
TRBV11-2 | CASSPTQTPYEQYF
TRBV23-1 | CASSQTKRNTEAFF
TRBV6-5 | CASSLAGVAETQYF
TRBV9 | CASSVEVFPSYRTDTQYF
TRBV10-3 | CAISEKKDTSQPGYEQYF
TRBV30 | CAWSPDLGYEQYF
TRBV4-3 | CASSQNTEAFF
TRBV14 | CASSLGTTTFQEQYF
TRBV2 | CASLGDLYEQYF
TRBV19 | CASWPGLGEQYF
TRBV5-1 | CASSSHQLALSSYNEQFF
TRBV19 | CASSIAGTNTGELFF
TRBV4-1 | CASSQYSGDYNEQFF
TRBV27 | CASSLSGFTEAFF
TRBV10-3 | CATSPGSDTEAFF
TRBV21-1 | CASSNGGDSSYEQYF
TRBV14 | CASSRAVSTEAFF
TRBV7-2 | CASSLDVLYEQYF
TRBV29-1 | CSVVSGHLSYEQYF
TRBV10-2 | CASSESMGREAFF
TRBV7-2 | CASSPIGWEQYF
TRBV29-1 | CSVEDKFGGGYTF
TRBV18 | CASSRGELNQPQHF
TRBV9 | CASSGRDTRTDTQYF
TRBV15 | CATSSPGEWIQYF
TRBV6-5 | CASSYRGGRVGYTF
TRBV7-9 | CASSSSGTGTSNEQFF
TRBV15 | CATSSYGGKETQYF
TRBV27 | CASRQGEGEQYF